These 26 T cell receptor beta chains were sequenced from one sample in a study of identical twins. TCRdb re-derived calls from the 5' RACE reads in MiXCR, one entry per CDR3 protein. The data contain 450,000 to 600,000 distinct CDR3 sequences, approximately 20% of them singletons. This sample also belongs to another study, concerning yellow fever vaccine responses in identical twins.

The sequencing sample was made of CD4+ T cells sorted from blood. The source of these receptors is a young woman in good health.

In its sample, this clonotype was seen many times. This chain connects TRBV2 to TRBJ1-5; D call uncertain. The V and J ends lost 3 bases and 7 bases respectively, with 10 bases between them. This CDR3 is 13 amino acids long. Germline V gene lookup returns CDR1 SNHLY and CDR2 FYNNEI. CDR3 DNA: TGTGCCAGCAGTGATGGGGTAGGGCAGCCCCAGCATTTT. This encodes CASSDGVGQPQHF.

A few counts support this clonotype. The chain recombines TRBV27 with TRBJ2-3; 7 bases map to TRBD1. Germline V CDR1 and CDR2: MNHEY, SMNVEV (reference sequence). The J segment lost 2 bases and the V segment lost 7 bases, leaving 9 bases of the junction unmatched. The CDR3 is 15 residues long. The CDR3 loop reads CASTQTGWDTDTQYF. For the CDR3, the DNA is TGTGCCAGCACTCAGACAGGGTGGGACACAGATACGCAGTATTTT.

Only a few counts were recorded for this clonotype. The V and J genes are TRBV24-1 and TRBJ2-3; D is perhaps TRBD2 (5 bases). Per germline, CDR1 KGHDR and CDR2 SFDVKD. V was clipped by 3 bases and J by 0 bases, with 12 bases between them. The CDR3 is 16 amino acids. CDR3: CATSDPRSGSTDTQYF. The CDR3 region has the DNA TGTGCCACCAGTGATCCCCGATCGGGGAGCACAGATACGCAGTATTTT.

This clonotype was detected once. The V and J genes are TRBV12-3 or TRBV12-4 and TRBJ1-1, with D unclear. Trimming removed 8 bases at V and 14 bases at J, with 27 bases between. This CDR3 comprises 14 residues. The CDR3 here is CASHAVWISPGGFF. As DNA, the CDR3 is TGTGCCAGCCACGCGGTGTGGATTTCGCCGGGAGGGTTCTTT.

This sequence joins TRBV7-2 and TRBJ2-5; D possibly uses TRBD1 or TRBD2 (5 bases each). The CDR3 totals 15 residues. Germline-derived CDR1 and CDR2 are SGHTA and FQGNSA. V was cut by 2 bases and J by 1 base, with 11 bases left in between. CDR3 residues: CASSLRVGVQETQYF. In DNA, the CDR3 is TGTGCCAGCAGCTTAAGAGTGGGGGTCCAAGAGACCCAGTACTTC.

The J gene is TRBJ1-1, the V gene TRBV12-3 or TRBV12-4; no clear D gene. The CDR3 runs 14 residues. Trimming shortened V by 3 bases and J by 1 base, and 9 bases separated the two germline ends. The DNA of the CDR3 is TGTGCCAGCAGTTTGTCAGGCACGAACACTGAAGCTTTCTTT. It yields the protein CASSLSGTNTEAFF.

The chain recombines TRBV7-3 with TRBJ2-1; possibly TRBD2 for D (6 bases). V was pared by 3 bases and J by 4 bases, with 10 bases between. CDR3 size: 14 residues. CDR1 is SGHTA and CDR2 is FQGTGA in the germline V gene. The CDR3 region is CASSLGTLYNEQFF. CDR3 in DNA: TGTGCCAGCAGCTTGGGGACTCTATACAATGAGCAGTTCTTC.

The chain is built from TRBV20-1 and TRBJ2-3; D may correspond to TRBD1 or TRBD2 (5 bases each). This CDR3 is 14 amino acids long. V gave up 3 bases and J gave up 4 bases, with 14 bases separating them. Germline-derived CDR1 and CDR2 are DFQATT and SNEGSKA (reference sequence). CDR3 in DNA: TGCAGTGCTAGGCCAGGGAGTCGTTCAGATACGCAGTATTTT. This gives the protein CSARPGSRSDTQYF.

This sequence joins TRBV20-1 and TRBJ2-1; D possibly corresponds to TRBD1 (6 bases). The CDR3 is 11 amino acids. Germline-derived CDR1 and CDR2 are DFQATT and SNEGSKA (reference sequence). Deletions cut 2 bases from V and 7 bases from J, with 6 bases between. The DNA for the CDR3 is TGCAGTGCTAGACAGGGGAATGAGCAGTTCTTC. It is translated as CSARQGNEQFF.

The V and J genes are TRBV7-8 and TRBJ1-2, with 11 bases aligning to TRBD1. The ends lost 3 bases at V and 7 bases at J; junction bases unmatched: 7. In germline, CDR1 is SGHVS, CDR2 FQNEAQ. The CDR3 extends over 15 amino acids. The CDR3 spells CASSFGQGAFGGYTF. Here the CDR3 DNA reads TGTGCCAGCAGCTTTGGACAGGGGGCGTTCGGTGGCTACACCTTC.

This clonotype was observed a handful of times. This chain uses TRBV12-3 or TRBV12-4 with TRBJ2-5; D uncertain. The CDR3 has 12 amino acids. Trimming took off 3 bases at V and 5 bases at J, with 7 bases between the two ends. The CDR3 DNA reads TGTGCCAGCAGTTTCGTTAAGGAGACCCAGTACTTC. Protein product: CASSFVKETQYF.

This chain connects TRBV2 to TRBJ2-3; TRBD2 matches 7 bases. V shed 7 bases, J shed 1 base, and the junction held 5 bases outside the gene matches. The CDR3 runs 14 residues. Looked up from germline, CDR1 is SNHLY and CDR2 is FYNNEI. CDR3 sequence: CASTLAPGTDTQYF. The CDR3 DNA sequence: TGTGCCAGCACACTAGCGCCCGGCACAGATACGCAGTATTTT.

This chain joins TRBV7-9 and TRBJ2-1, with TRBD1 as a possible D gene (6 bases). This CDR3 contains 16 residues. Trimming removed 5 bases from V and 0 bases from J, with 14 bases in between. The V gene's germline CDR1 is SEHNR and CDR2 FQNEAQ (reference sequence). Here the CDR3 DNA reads TGTGCCAGCAGCCCAACAGGGATTTACTCCTACAATGAGCAGTTCTTC. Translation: CASSPTGIYSYNEQFF.

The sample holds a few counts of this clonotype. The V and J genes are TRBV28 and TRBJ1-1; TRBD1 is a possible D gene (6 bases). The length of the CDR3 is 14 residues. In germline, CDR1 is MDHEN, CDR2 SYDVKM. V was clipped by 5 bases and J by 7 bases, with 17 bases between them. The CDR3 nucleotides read TGTGCCAGCAGTCCCCTTGGACAGACCAGTGAAGCTTTCTTT. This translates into CASSPLGQTSEAFF.

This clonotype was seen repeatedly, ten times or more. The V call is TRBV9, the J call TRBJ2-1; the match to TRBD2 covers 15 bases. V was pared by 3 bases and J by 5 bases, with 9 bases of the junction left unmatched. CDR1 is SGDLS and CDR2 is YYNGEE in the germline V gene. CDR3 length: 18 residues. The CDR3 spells CASSAGTSGGLFNNEQFF. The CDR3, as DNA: TGTGCCAGCAGCGCAGGGACTAGCGGGGGGTTGTTTAACAATGAGCAGTTCTTC.

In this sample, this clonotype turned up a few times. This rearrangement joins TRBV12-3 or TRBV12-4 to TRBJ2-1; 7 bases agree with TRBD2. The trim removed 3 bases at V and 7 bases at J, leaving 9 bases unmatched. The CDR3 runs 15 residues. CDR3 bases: TGTGCCAGCAGTTTGGGGCTAGCGGTGGGAAATGAGCAGTTCTTC. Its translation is CASSLGLAVGNEQFF.

The CDR3 DNA reads as TGTGCCAGCAGCTTATCCGGGACGGATGGCGAGCAGTACTTC. Amino acid sequence: CASSLSGTDGEQYF. V usage is TRBV7-9 and J usage is TRBJ2-7, with D possibly being TRBD1 or TRBD2 (5 bases each). This CDR3 comprises 14 residues. V shed 2 bases and J shed 6 bases, with 14 bases lying between them. Germline V gene lookup returns CDR1 SEHNR and CDR2 FQNEAQ (reference sequence).

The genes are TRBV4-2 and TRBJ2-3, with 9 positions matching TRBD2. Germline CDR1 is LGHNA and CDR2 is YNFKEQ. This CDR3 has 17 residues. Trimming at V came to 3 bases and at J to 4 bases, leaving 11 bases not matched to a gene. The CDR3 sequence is CASSQDRGGGASDTQYF. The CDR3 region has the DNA TGTGCCAGCAGCCAGGATAGGGGCGGGGGGGCTTCAGATACGCAGTATTTT.

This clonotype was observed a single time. Here the CDR3 reads CASTLTSGGANTGELFF. The CDR3 DNA follows: TGTGCCAGCACCTTGACTAGCGGGGGAGCGAACACCGGGGAGCTGTTTTTT. J is TRBJ2-2 and V is TRBV9; 12 nucleotides agree with TRBD2. The CDR3 is 17 residues long. V shed 6 bases, J shed 0 bases, and the junction held 6 bases outside the gene matches. Germline CDR1 reads SGDLS; CDR2 reads YYNGEE. Filled out from reference TRBV9 and TRBJ2-2, the complete variable domain reads DSGVTQTPKHLITATGQRVTLRCSPRSGDLSVYWYQQSLDQGLQFLIQYYNGEERAKGNILERFSAQQFPDLHSELNLSSLELGDSALYFCASTLTSGGANTGELFFGEGSRLTVL.

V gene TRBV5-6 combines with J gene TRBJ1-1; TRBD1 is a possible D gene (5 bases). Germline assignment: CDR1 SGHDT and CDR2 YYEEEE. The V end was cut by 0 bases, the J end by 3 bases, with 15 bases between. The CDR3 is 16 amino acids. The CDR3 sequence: CASSLEGRAGHTEAFF. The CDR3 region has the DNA TGTGCCAGCAGCTTGGAAGGGAGGGCAGGGCACACTGAAGCTTTCTTT.

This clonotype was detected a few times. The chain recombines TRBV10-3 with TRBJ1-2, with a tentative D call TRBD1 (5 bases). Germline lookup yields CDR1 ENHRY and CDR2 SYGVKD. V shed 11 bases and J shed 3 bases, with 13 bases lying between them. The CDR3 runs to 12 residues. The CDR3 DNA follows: TGTGCCGCTGGGACCGTCTACTATGGCTACACCTTC. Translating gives CAAGTVYYGYTF.

The DNA of the CDR3 is TGTGCCAGCAGTGAGTCCGAAACGGCCGGGGAGCTGTTTTTT. Its translation: CASSESETAGELFF. The chain joins TRBV6-1 to TRBJ2-2, with unresolved D. V shed 3 bases and J shed 6 bases, with 11 bases lying between them. Germline lookup yields CDR1 MNHNS and CDR2 SASEGT. CDR3 length: 14 residues.

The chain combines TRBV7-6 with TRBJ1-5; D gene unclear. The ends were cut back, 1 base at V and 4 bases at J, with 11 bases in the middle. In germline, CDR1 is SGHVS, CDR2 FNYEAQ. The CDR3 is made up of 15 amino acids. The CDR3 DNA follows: TGTGCCAGCAGCTTAGGGGCCCGGGAAAATCAGCCCCAGCATTTT. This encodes CASSLGARENQPQHF. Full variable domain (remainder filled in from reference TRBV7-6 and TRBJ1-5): GAGVSQSPRYKVTKRGQDVALRCDPISGHVSLYWYRQALGQGPEFLTYFNYEAQQDKSGLPNDRFSAERPEGSISTLTIQRTEQRDSAMYRCASSLGARENQPQHFGDGTRLSIL.

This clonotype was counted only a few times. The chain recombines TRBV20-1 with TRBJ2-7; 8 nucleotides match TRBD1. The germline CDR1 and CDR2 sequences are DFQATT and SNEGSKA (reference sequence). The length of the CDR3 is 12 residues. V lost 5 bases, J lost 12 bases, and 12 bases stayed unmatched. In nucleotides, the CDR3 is TGCAGTGCTCTCTCCGGACAGGGCAAACCGTACGTC. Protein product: CSALSGQGKPYV.

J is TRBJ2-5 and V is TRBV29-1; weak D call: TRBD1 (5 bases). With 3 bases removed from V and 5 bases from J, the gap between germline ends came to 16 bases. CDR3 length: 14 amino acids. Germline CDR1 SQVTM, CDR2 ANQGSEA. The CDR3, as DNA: TGCAGCGTTGACGGTCAGGGATGGGCGGAGACCCAGTACTTC. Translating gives CSVDGQGWAETQYF.

The DNA for the CDR3 is TGTGCCACCAGTGATCCGCTGGCGGGAGTGGGCAATGAGCAGTTCTTC. Amino acids: CATSDPLAGVGNEQFF. V is TRBV24-1 and J is TRBJ2-1; 7 bases map to TRBD2. The CDR3 contains 16 residues. V lost 3 bases and J lost 6; bases outside the gene matches: 10. Germline CDR1 reads KGHDR; CDR2 reads SFDVKD.